This T cell receptor (beta chain) was sequenced in a study of T cell repertoires in cytomegalovirus infection. Germline V gene sequence: CDR1 DFQATT, CDR2 SNEGSKA (reference sequence). The ends were cut back, 3 bases at V and 4 bases at J, with 12 bases in the middle. The CDR3 runs to 13 residues. MiXCR was run by TCRdb on the reads, yielding one entry per CDR3 protein. Of about 830,000 distinct CDR3 sequences listed, around a third are singletons. On this clonotype: Antigen specificity is unknown.

This specimen consisted of cultured CD8+ T cells from PBMCs, obtained from culture after CMV antigen stimulation. The V call is TRBV20-1, the J call TRBJ1-2; D possibly corresponds to TRBD1 (6 bases). The source is a human donor in good health (CMV status not recorded). Some clones in this sample may be carry-over from other donors' samples. The CDR3 nucleotides read TGCAGTGCTAGGGCATCAGGGGCCTATGGCTACACCTTC. Its protein product is CSARASGAYGYTF.